This TCR beta chain was recorded in a study of blood T cell repertoires in COVID-19. Study information: From T cells, B-cell-depleted T cells, or PBMCs came the material, which was cDNA or gDNA.

Per germline, CDR1 GTSNPN and CDR2 SVGIG (reference sequence). Trimming stripped 4 bases from V and 7 bases from J, with 17 bases between. This CDR3 region has 14 residues. Per the original data handling: Estimation of nucleated cell counts was performed using reference gene primer amplification. Clones were read by immunoSEQ multiplex PCR, and TCRdb kept only the in-frame ones, dropping some. That table supplies the V and J calls and clone size; D and trimming were determined from the DNA. The repertoire holds under 200,000 clones, around 80% seen once, with 5% to 8.5% in the top ten. The sample was peripheral blood. The clonotype comes from a man aged 65-85 years with active or convalescent COVID-19. The chain couples TRBV30 to TRBJ2-4; D is undetermined. The CDR3 DNA sequence: TGTGCCTGGAATCGACCCCCTAGATGGAACATTCAGTACTTC. As protein: CAWNRPPRWNIQYF.